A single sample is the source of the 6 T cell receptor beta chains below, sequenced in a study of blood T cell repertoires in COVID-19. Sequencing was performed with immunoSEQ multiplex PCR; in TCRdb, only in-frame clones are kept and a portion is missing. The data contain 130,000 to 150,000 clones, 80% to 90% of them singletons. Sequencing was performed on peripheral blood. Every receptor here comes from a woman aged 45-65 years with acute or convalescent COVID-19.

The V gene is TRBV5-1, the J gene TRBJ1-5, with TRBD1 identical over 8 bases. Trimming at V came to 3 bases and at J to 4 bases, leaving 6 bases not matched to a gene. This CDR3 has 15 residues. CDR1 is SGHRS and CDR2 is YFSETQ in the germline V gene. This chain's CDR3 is CASSSGTGGNQPQHF. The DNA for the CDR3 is TGCGCCAGCAGCTCCGGGACAGGCGGGAATCAGCCCCAGCATTTT. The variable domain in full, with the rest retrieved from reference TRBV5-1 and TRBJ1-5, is KAGVTQTPRYLIKTRGQQVTLSCSPISGHRSVSWYQQTPGQGLQFLFEYFSETQRNKGNFPGRFSGRQFSNSRSEMNVSTLELGDSALYLCASSSGTGGNQPQHFGDGTRLSIL.

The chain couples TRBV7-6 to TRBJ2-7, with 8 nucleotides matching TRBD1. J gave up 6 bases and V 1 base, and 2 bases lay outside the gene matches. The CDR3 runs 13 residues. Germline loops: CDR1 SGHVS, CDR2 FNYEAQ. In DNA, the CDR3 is TGTGCCAGCAGCTTAGAACAGGGGGGCGAGCAGTACTTC. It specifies CASSLEQGGEQYF.

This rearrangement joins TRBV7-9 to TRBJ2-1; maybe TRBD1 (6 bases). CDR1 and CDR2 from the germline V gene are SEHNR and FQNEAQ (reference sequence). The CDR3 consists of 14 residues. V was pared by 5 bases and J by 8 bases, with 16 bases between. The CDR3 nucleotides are TGTGCCAGCAGCGATCAACAGGGTTCGTATGAGCAGTTCTTC. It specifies CASSDQQGSYEQFF.

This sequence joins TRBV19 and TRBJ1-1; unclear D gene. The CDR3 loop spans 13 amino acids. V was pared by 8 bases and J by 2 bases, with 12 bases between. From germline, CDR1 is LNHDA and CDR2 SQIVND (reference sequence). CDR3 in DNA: TGTGCCAGTGGAAGGACGGGAAACACTGAAGCTTTCTTT. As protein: CASGRTGNTEAFF.

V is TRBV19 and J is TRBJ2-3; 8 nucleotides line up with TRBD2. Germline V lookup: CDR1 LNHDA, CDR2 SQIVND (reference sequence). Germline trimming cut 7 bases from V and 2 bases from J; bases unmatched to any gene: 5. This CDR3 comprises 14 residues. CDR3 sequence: CASIGGGHTDTQYF. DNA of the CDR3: TGTGCCAGTATCGGGGGGGGTCACACAGATACGCAGTATTTT.

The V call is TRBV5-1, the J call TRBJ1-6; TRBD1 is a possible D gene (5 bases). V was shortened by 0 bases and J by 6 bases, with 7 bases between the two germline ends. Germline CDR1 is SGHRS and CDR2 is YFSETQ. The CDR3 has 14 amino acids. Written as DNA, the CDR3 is TGCGCCAGCAGCTTGGACAGGAGTAATTCACCCCTCCACTTT. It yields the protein CASSLDRSNSPLHF.